Detailed here is one T cell receptor beta chain. This entry comes from a study of blood T cell repertoires in COVID-19. Study details: Samples representing acute and convalescent COVID-19 were sourced from the United States, Italy and Spain.

This CDR3 has 16 amino acids. Germline values: CDR1 MDHEN, CDR2 SYDVKM. V gave up 8 bases and J gave up 7 bases, with 26 bases separating them. Generated by immunoSEQ multiplex PCR, the TCRdb table keeps only in-frame clones and is missing some. The sample has nearly 55,000 clones, about three quarters seen once. The clonotype comes from a human donor with active or convalescent COVID-19. The donor label of this sample is uncertain. Material: peripheral blood. V is TRBV28 and J is TRBJ2-5, with D possibly TRBD2 on 6 matching bases. This CDR3 reads CASPIRTGVRPGTQYF. The CDR3 nucleotides read TGTGCCAGCCCCATTCGTACGGGAGTACGGCCGGGGACCCAGTACTTC.